This T cell receptor (beta chain) was sequenced for a study of T cell repertoires in cytomegalovirus infection. The study, taken as a whole, reports: The study found HLA-C-restricted CMV-specific TCR beta clonotypes dominating the ex vivo response.

V was shortened by 6 bases and J by 7 bases, with 15 bases between the two germline ends. Germline lookup yields CDR1 SQVTM and CDR2 ANQGSEA. This CDR3 is built from 12 residues. TCRdb re-called the reads with MiXCR, one entry per CDR3 protein. The data show 150,000 or so distinct CDR3 sequences, with about a quarter seen just once and approximately 11% held by the top ten. About this clonotype: Its matching antigen is unknown.

The clonotype was recovered from a human donor in good health (CMV status not recorded). Some clones in this sample may be carry-over from other donors' samples. Sequencing was done on a sample of PBMCs. The rearrangement uses TRBV29-1 and TRBJ2-5; D may be TRBD1 (6 bases). In DNA form, the CDR3 reads TGCAGCGTCTACGGGACATTTCTGACCCAGTACTTC. This codes for CSVYGTFLTQYF.